The 22 T cell receptor beta chains reported below all come from one sample, sequenced in a study of human thymus T cells. Sequenced by immunoSEQ multiplex PCR; TCRdb stores in-frame clones only, minus some. The table shows about 43,000 clones, with around 93% occurring only once. The sample taken for sequencing was blood. The source is a girl less than two years old with a congenital heart defect but otherwise immunologically healthy.

The chain is built from TRBV19 and TRBJ2-1; 9 bases fit TRBD1. The CDR3 totals 14 residues. The trim removed 6 bases at V and 9 bases at J, leaving 9 bases unmatched. CDR1 and CDR2 from the germline V gene are LNHDA and SQIVND (reference sequence). The CDR3 loop reads CASRRTGEGSEQFF. CDR3 DNA sequence: TGTGCCAGTAGGCGGACAGGGGAGGGTTCTGAGCAGTTCTTC.

This chain uses TRBV28 with TRBJ2-1; 7 nucleotides agree with TRBD2. The V gene end was trimmed by 10 bases and the J gene end by 4 bases; junction bases not matched to a gene: 10. Germline V gene data show CDR1 as MDHEN and CDR2 as SYDVKM. CDR3 length equals 14 residues. CDR3 loop: CATGRTRGYNEQFF. CDR3 in DNA: TGTGCCACCGGCCGGACTAGAGGGTACAATGAGCAGTTCTTC.

Turning to this clone: An end of the junction differs from the germline gene, which may be a read error. This chain connects TRBV11-3 to TRBJ2-2, with TRBD1 identical over 8 bases. Germline V gene data show CDR1 as SGHNT and CDR2 as YENEEA. The length of the CDR3 is 13 residues. The CDR3 DNA reads as TGTGCCAGCAGCTTCGGGAGTACAGGGGGGCTGTTTTTT. Its protein product is CASSFGSTGGLFF.

The V call is TRBV7-2, the J call TRBJ2-3, with 7 bases matching TRBD1. Per germline, CDR1 SGHTA and CDR2 FQGNSA. J gave up 6 bases and V 5 bases, and 14 bases lay outside the gene matches. This CDR3 has 16 residues. The CDR3, as DNA: TGTGCCAGCAGCCTAGGAACAGGGGCTTCGGTGGATACGCAGTATTTT. Encoded protein: CASSLGTGASVDTQYF.

The V call is TRBV12-2, the J call TRBJ2-7; TRBD2, the D gene given by the table, was not confirmed from the DNA. TRBV12-2 is shown as a pseudogene. The CDR3 runs 14 residues. Written as DNA, the CDR3 is TGTGCAAGTCGCTTAATGAGGGAGCTATACGAGCAGTACTTC. Its protein product is CASRLMRELYEQYF.

The V gene is TRBV28, the J gene TRBJ1-1; D is unresolved. Germline CDR1 reads MDHEN; CDR2 reads SYDVKM. V was trimmed by 5 bases and J by 2 bases, leaving 21 bases between them. This CDR3 is built from 17 residues. The CDR3 loop is CASSLRVWFETNTEAFF. CDR3 sequence (DNA): TGTGCCAGCAGTCTCAGAGTTTGGTTCGAGACTAACACTGAAGCTTTCTTT. Together with reference TRBV28 and TRBJ1-1, the CDR3 gives the full variable domain: DVKVTQSSRYLVKRTGEKVFLECVQDMDHENMFWYRQDPGLGLRLIYFSYDVKMKEKGDIPEGYSVSREKKERFSLILESASTNQTSMYLCASSLRVWFETNTEAFFGQGTRLTVV.

The chain carries TRBV18 and TRBJ2-7; D not resolved. From germline, CDR1 is KGHSH and CDR2 LQKENI. The V gene lost 3 bases and the J gene lost 0 bases, with 12 bases spanning the gap. This CDR3 region has 15 residues. The CDR3 nucleotides are TGTGCCAGCTCACCGCTTCGGGCCAGCTCCTACGAGCAGTACTTC. It specifies CASSPLRASSYEQYF.

The chain has TRBV5-6 and TRBJ1-5; no clear D. This CDR3 is built from 16 residues. Per the germline V gene, CDR1 is SGHDT and CDR2 is YYEEEE. V lost 0 bases to trimming and J lost 0 bases, with 10 bases between them. CDR3 loop: CASSLGAGYSNQPQHF. As DNA, the CDR3 is TGTGCCAGCAGCTTGGGAGCGGGATATAGCAATCAGCCCCAGCATTTT.

This clone occurred once. The chain joins TRBV10-3 to TRBJ1-2; 10 bases line up with TRBD1. The V segment lost 6 bases and the J segment 4 bases; nucleotides outside the gene matches: 8. The germline CDR1 and CDR2 sequences are ENHRY and SYGVKD. CDR3 size: 15 residues. CDR3 nucleotide sequence: TGTGCCATCAGACCGACAGGGGGCTTCGGCTATGGCTACACCTTC. Its protein product is CAIRPTGGFGYGYTF.

This clone showed up just once. The genes are TRBV5-4 and TRBJ2-1, with 9 bases matching TRBD2. Per the germline V gene, CDR1 is SGHNT and CDR2 is YYREEE (reference sequence). V gave up 5 bases and J gave up 0 bases; unmatched junction bases: 3. The CDR3 covers 15 residues. The CDR3 loop reads CASSLTSGSYNEQFF. CDR3 DNA: TGTGCCAGCAGTTTGACTAGCGGCTCCTACAATGAGCAGTTCTTC.

The chain links TRBV30 to TRBJ2-3, with a possible D match to TRBD1 (6 bases). The CDR3 sequence is 16 residues long. From germline, CDR1 is GTSNPN and CDR2 SVGIG (reference sequence). V was trimmed by 0 bases and J by 2 bases, leaving 15 bases between them. As DNA, the CDR3 is TGTGCCTGGAGTGTACGGGCTACAGGGTTCACAGATACGCAGTATTTT. Encoded protein: CAWSVRATGFTDTQYF.

The chain employs TRBV2 and TRBJ2-1; 7 nucleotides agree with TRBD2. J gave up 0 bases and V 2 bases, and 1 base lay outside the gene matches. Germline V gene lookup returns CDR1 SNHLY and CDR2 FYNNEI. There are 15 residues in the CDR3. In DNA, the CDR3 is TGTGCCAGCAGTGAAAGCGGGATCTCCTACAATGAGCAGTTCTTC. This translates into CASSESGISYNEQFF.

The V and J genes are TRBV5-1 and TRBJ1-5; 9 bases are shared with TRBD1. The germline V gene encodes CDR1 SGHRS and CDR2 YFSETQ. The V segment lost 2 bases and the J segment 5 bases; nucleotides outside the gene matches: 5. The CDR3 sequence is 15 residues long. This CDR3 is CASSFGTGPHQPQHF. As DNA, the CDR3 is TGCGCCAGCAGCTTTGGGACAGGGCCCCATCAGCCCCAGCATTTT.

The chain links TRBV2 to TRBJ2-4; D is possibly TRBD2 (5 bases). The CDR3 spans 14 residues. The germline V gene encodes CDR1 SNHLY and CDR2 FYNNEI. Trimming pared 5 bases from V and 6 bases from J, leaving 14 bases between. As DNA, the CDR3 is TGTGCCAGCAGTCAGGACTCGAAAATAAACATTCAGTACTTC. Amino acids: CASSQDSKINIQYF.

This clone was recorded only once. The CDR3 bases are TGTGCCAGCCGACTCTGGGGGAACTACCCCTACGAGCAGTACTTC. This translates into CASRLWGNYPYEQYF. The chain couples TRBV27 to TRBJ2-7; D may be TRBD1 or TRBD2 (5 bases each). The CDR3 spans 15 residues. Looked up from germline, CDR1 is MNHEY and CDR2 is SMNVEV (reference sequence). V lost 8 bases and J lost 2, with 19 bases in between.

V gene TRBV7-8 combines with J gene TRBJ2-7; TRBD2 might be the D (5 bases). This CDR3 comprises 14 residues. CDR1 is SGHVS and CDR2 is FQNEAQ in the germline V gene. With 2 bases removed from V and 3 bases from J, the gap between germline ends came to 11 bases. CDR3 amino acids: CASSLFPGGYEQYF. The CDR3 bases are TGTGCCAGCAGCTTATTCCCAGGAGGCTACGAGCAGTACTTC.

V is TRBV6-5 and J is TRBJ2-3, with D possibly matching TRBD2 (6 bases). This CDR3 region has 13 residues. Trimming took 10 bases from V and 2 from J, leaving 13 bases between them. Germline V gene lookup returns CDR1 MNHEY and CDR2 SVGAGI. CDR3 in amino acids: CAIRDSVTDTQYF. CDR3 nucleotide sequence: TGTGCCATCCGGGACTCTGTCACAGATACGCAGTATTTT.

The chain employs TRBV5-1 and TRBJ2-1; D gene ambiguous. This CDR3 is built from 14 residues. The V and J ends lost 0 bases and 2 bases respectively, with 6 bases between them. Germline V lookup: CDR1 SGHRS, CDR2 YFSETQ. In DNA form, the CDR3 reads TGCGCCAGCAGCTTGGAGGCAGCCTACAATGAGCAGTTCTTC. Its translation is CASSLEAAYNEQFF.

CDR3 in DNA: TGCGCCAGCAGCCAAACAGGGACGGGCGGAGAGACCCAGTACTTC. Its translation is CASSQTGTGGETQYF. The chain carries TRBV4-1 and TRBJ2-5; D possibly corresponds to TRBD1 (6 bases). Germline-derived CDR1 and CDR2 are MGHRA and YSYEKL. CDR3 length equals 15 residues. The germline V and J ends were trimmed by 2 bases and 4 bases, with 14 bases remaining between them.

The chain joins TRBV7-9 to TRBJ2-5; 9 bases fit TRBD2. The V gene's germline CDR1 is SEHNR and CDR2 FQNEAQ (reference sequence). The CDR3 totals 16 residues. V shed 3 bases and J 5 bases; nucleotides not matched to a gene: 10. CDR3 sequence reads: CASSLGGRAVIETQYF. CDR3 coding DNA: TGTGCCAGCAGCTTGGGCGGGAGGGCTGTAATTGAGACCCAGTACTTC.

The chain recombines TRBV7-3 with TRBJ2-7, with 9 bases aligning to TRBD1. The CDR3 is made up of 13 amino acids. Germline loops: CDR1 SGHTA, CDR2 FQGTGA. With 5 bases clipped from V and 4 bases from J, the junction kept 3 bases outside the gene matches. DNA of the CDR3: TGTGCCAGCAGCCCGGACAGGGGTTACGAGCAGTACTTC. Translated: CASSPDRGYEQYF. Full variable domain (rest looked up from reference TRBV7-3 and TRBJ2-7): GAGVSQTPSNKVTEKGKYVELRCDPISGHTALYWYRQSLGQGPEFLIYFQGTGAADDSGLPNDRFFAVRPEGSVSTLKIQRTERGDSAVYLCASSPDRGYEQYFGPGTRLTVT.

The V gene is TRBV9, the J gene TRBJ2-5, with 7 bases fitting TRBD2. The CDR3 sequence is 14 residues long. Trimming at V came to 0 bases and at J to 2 bases, leaving 1 base not matched to a gene. In germline, CDR1 is SGDLS, CDR2 YYNGEE. The CDR3: CASSVVGGQETQYF. Here the CDR3 DNA reads TGTGCCAGCAGCGTAGTGGGGGGGCAAGAGACCCAGTACTTC.